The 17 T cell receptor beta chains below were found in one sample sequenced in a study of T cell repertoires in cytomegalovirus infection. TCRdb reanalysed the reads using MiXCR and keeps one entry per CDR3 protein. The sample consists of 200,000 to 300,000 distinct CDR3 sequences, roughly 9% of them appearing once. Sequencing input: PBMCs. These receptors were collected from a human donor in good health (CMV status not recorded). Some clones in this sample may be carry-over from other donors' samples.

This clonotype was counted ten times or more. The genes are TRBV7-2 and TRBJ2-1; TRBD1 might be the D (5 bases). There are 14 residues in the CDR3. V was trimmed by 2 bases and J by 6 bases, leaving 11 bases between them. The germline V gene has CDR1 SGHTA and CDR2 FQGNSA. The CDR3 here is CASSLIQGANEQFF. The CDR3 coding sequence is TGTGCCAGCAGCTTAATCCAGGGTGCCAATGAGCAGTTCTTC.

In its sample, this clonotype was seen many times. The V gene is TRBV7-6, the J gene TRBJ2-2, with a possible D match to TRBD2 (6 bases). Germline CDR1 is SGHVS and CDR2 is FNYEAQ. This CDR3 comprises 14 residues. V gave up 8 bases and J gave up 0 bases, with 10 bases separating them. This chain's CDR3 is CASRWGANTGELFF. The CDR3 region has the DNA TGTGCCAGCCGGTGGGGGGCGAACACCGGGGAGCTGTTTTTT.

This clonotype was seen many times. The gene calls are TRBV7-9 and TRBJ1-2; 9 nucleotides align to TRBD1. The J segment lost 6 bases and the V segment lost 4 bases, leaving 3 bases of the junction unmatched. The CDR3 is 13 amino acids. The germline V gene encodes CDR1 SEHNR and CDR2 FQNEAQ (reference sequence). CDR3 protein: CASSYGTGNGYTF. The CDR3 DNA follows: TGTGCCAGCAGCTACGGGACAGGGAATGGCTACACCTTC.

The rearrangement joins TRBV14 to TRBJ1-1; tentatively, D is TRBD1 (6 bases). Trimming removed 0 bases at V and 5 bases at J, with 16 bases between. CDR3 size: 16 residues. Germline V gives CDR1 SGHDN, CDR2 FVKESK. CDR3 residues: CASSQDYRTGRTEAFF. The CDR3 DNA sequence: TGTGCCAGCAGCCAAGATTACCGAACAGGGCGGACTGAAGCTTTCTTT.

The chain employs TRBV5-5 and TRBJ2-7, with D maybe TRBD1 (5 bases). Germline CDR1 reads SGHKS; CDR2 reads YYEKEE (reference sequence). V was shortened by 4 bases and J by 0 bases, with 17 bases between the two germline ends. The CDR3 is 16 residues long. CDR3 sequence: CASSPAGLTRSYEQYF. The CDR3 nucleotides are TGTGCCAGCAGCCCGGCAGGGCTAACTCGCTCCTACGAGCAGTACTTC.

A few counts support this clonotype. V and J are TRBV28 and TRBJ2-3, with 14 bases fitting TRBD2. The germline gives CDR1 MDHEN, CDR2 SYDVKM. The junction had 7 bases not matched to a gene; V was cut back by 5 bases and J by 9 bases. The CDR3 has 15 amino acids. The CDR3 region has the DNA TGTGCCAGCAGTGATACCGGGACTAGCGGGGGAACGCAGTATTTT. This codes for CASSDTGTSGGTQYF.

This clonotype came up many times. The CDR3 DNA sequence: TGTGCCAGCAGCTTAGAGTCCTACTCTGGAAACACCATATATTTT. Translation: CASSLESYSGNTIYF. The chain carries TRBV7-2 and TRBJ1-3; D is ambiguous. The CDR3 runs to 15 residues. The V gene lost 1 base and the J gene lost 0 bases, with 7 bases spanning the gap. Germline V gene data show CDR1 as SGHTA and CDR2 as FQGNSA.

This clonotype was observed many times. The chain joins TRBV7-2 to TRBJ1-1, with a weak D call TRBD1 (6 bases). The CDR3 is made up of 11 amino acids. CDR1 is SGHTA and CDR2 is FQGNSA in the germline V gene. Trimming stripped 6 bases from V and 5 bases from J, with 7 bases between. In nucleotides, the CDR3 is TGTGCCAGCAGGGGGGCTACTGAAGCTTTCTTT. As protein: CASRGATEAFF.

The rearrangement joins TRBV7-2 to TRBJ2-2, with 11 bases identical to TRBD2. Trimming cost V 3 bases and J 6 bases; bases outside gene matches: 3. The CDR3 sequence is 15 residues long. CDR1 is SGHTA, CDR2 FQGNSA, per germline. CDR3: CASSFRGLAAGELFF. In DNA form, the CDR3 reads TGTGCCAGCAGCTTCCGGGGACTAGCGGCCGGGGAGCTGTTTTTT.

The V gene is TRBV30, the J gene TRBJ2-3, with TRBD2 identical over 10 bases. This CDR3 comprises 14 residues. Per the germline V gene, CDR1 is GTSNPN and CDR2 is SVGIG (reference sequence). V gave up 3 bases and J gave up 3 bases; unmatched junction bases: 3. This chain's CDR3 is CAWRLAGATDTQYF. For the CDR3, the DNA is TGTGCCTGGAGGCTAGCGGGAGCGACAGATACGCAGTATTTT.

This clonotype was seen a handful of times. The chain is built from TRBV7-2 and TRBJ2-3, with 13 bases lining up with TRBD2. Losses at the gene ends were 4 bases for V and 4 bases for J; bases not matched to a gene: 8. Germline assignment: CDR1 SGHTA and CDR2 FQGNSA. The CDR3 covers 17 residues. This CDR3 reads CASSSAGLAGVSDTQYF. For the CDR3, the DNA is TGTGCCAGCAGCTCCGCCGGACTAGCGGGGGTGTCAGATACGCAGTATTTT.

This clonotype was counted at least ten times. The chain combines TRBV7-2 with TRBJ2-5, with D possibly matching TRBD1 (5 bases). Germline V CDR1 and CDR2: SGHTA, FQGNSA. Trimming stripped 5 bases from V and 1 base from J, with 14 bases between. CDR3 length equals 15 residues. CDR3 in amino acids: CASSRDSDRQETQYF. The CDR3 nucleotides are TGTGCCAGCAGCCGAGACAGCGACCGCCAAGAGACCCAGTACTTC.

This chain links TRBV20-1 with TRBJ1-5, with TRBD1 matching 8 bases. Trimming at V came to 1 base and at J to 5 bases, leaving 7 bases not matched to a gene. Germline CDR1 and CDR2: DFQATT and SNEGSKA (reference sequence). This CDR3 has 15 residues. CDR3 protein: CSARAHQGADQPQHF. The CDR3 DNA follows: TGCAGTGCTAGAGCACACCAGGGGGCGGATCAGCCCCAGCATTTT.

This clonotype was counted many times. The DNA for the CDR3 is TGTGCCAGCAGCTTAGCCTCTGGTTCTGGCAGGGGCACAGATACGCAGTATTTT. Protein: CASSLASGSGRGTDTQYF. The chain recombines TRBV7-2 with TRBJ2-3, with D possibly TRBD1 on 5 matching bases. The germline CDR1 and CDR2 sequences are SGHTA and FQGNSA. V shed 0 bases and J shed 1 base, with 17 bases lying between them. The length of the CDR3 is 18 residues.

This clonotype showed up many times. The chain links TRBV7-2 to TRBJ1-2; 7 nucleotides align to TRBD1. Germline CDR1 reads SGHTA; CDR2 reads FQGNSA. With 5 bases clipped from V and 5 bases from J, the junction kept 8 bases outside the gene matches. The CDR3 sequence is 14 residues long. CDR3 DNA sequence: TGTGCCAGCAGCCCTTCCCACAGGGGTTATGGCTACACCTTC. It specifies CASSPSHRGYGYTF.

CDR3 sequence: CASSYSRPNTGELFF. The CDR3 DNA is TGTGCCAGCAGTTACTCCAGGCCGAACACCGGGGAGCTGTTTTTT. The V gene is TRBV6-2 or TRBV6-3, the J gene TRBJ2-2; D is undetermined. Trimming stripped 0 bases from V and 0 bases from J, with 5 bases between. Germline V gene data show CDR1 as MNHEY and CDR2 as SVGEGT. The CDR3 loop spans 15 amino acids.

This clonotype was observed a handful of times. The CDR3 coding sequence is TGCAGTGCCCTGCCCCCGGGACAGCATTCACCCCTCCACTTT. Translated, it gives CSALPPGQHSPLHF. The chain is built from TRBV20-1 and TRBJ1-6; 7 bases match TRBD1. Germline V gene lookup returns CDR1 DFQATT and CDR2 SNEGSKA (reference sequence). The length of the CDR3 is 14 residues. Losses at the gene ends were 6 bases for V and 8 bases for J; bases not matched to a gene: 10.